These 27 T cell receptor beta chains came from one sample sequenced in a study of shared clonotypes between healthy human individuals. TCRdb's table, derived via immunoSEQ multiplex PCR, lists solely in-frame clones and lacks some. Of about 2,100,000 clones in the sample, around 93% were seen once. Naive CD8 cells, CD45RO-negative and positively selected for CCR7, excluded terminally differentiated effector memory CD45RA+ cells. The specimen was naive CD8+ T cells from PBMCs. The receptors here all came from a young man in good health. Some clones in this sample may be carry-over from other donors' samples.

In DNA form, the CDR3 reads TGTGCCAGCAGCGTTTTGACAGAGATAAACACCGGGGAGCTGTTTTTT. Translation: CASSVLTEINTGELFF. The chain couples TRBV9 to TRBJ2-2; weak D call: TRBD1 (5 bases). The CDR3 is 16 residues long. Germline V gives CDR1 SGDLS, CDR2 YYNGEE. Deletions cut 2 bases from V and 2 bases from J, with 13 bases between.

This rearrangement joins TRBV4-1 to TRBJ2-5; D is perhaps TRBD1 (5 bases). CDR1 is MGHRA and CDR2 is YSYEKL in the germline V gene. The CDR3 has 16 residues. Deletions cut 3 bases from V and 1 base from J, with 15 bases between. In nucleotides, the CDR3 is TGCGCCAGCAGCCATCCCGCAGGGCACCCCCAAGAGACCCAGTACTTC. Protein sequence: CASSHPAGHPQETQYF.

V gene TRBV4-1 combines with J gene TRBJ1-1, with D unresolved. This CDR3 contains 15 residues. Germline CDR1 is MGHRA and CDR2 is YSYEKL. The V and J ends lost 0 bases and 0 bases respectively, with 8 bases between them. Written as DNA, the CDR3 is TGCGCCAGCAGCCAAGACGCCCTAATGAACACTGAAGCTTTCTTT. Its protein product is CASSQDALMNTEAFF.

The genes are TRBV7-9 and TRBJ2-2; possibly TRBD1 or TRBD2 for D (5 bases each). The length of the CDR3 is 15 residues. CDR1 and CDR2 from the germline V gene are SEHNR and FQNEAQ (reference sequence). The V and J ends lost 4 bases and 4 bases respectively, with 13 bases between them. For the CDR3, the DNA is TGTGCCAGCAGCTGGGACCCAGGGAGCACCGGGGAGCTGTTTTTT. Translating it yields CASSWDPGSTGELFF. Full variable domain (outside the CDR3, taken from reference TRBV7-9 and TRBJ2-2): DTGVSQNPRHKITKRGQNVTFRCDPISEHNRLYWYRQTLGQGPEFLTYFQNEAQLEKSRLLSDRFSAERPKGSFSTLEIQRTEQGDSAMYLCASSWDPGSTGELFFGEGSRLTVL.

V and J are TRBV4-3 and TRBJ2-7, with TRBD2 matching over 12 bases. The germline gives CDR1 LGHNA, CDR2 YSLEER. The CDR3 is 16 amino acids. J lost 5 bases, V lost 0 bases, and 5 bases had no gene match. Written as DNA, the CDR3 is TGCGCCAGCAGCCAAGACCCGGGACTAGCGGGTCACGAGCAGTACTTC. Its translation: CASSQDPGLAGHEQYF.

The chain joins TRBV28 to TRBJ1-5, with D hard to call. The V end was cut by 3 bases, the J end by 0 bases, with 15 bases between. The CDR3 is 17 residues long. Germline V gene lookup returns CDR1 MDHEN and CDR2 SYDVKM. CDR3 protein: CASSLLRLRISNQPQHF. CDR3 DNA sequence: TGTGCCAGCAGTTTGTTAAGGTTACGGATTAGCAATCAGCCCCAGCATTTT.

Regarding this clone: The sample contains more than one DNA sequence encoding this CDR3. J is TRBJ1-5 and V is TRBV19; D possibly corresponds to TRBD1 (6 bases). V lost 1 base to trimming and J lost 2 bases, with 6 bases between them. Germline V gene sequence: CDR1 LNHDA, CDR2 SQIVND (reference sequence). The CDR3 is 14 residues long. CDR3 loop: CASSIGQGNQPQHF. CDR3 sequence (DNA): TGTGCCAGTAGTATAGGACAGGGCAATCAGCCCCAGCATTTT.

The chain carries TRBV29-1 and TRBJ2-1, with 10 bases lining up with TRBD1. Germline V gene lookup returns CDR1 SQVTM and CDR2 ANQGSEA. V was clipped by 7 bases and J by 5 bases; unmatched bases: 5. This CDR3 region has 13 residues. The CDR3, as DNA: TGCAGCGGGGGACAGGGGAACAACAATGAGCAGTTCTTC. It specifies CSGGQGNNNEQFF.

The rearrangement uses TRBV5-4 and TRBJ2-2; D remains ambiguous. V dropped 2 bases and J dropped 6 bases, with 26 bases sitting between them. Germline CDR1 SGHNT, CDR2 YYREEE (reference sequence). CDR3 length: 19 amino acids. CDR3 sequence: CASSFWPPTISFKAGELFF. The CDR3 nucleotides read TGTGCCAGCAGCTTTTGGCCGCCAACCATTAGCTTCAAGGCCGGGGAGCTGTTTTTT.

CDR3 sequence reads: CASTPSDWTEAFF. Here the CDR3 DNA reads TGTGCCAGTACTCCCTCGGATTGGACTGAAGCTTTCTTT. V gene TRBV28 combines with J gene TRBJ1-1; no definite D call. This CDR3 has 13 residues. Deletions cut 9 bases from V and 5 bases from J, with 16 bases between. The germline CDR1 and CDR2 sequences are MDHEN and SYDVKM.

The rearrangement links TRBV6-1 to TRBJ2-7; 7 bases match TRBD1. Germline V gene sequence: CDR1 MNHNS, CDR2 SASEGT. This CDR3 has 14 residues. V was pared by 6 bases and J by 0 bases, with 5 bases of the junction left unmatched. The CDR3 DNA reads TGTGCCAGCAGACAGGGGCCACGCTCCTACGAGCAGTACTTC. It specifies CASRQGPRSYEQYF.

This clone was counted a single time. The V gene is TRBV9, the J gene TRBJ1-2, with D tentatively TRBD1 (5 bases). V gave up 0 bases and J gave up 8 bases, with 11 bases separating them. Germline CDR1 SGDLS, CDR2 YYNGEE. The CDR3 sequence is 13 residues long. CDR3 region: CASSVGVGDGYTF. The CDR3 DNA is TGTGCCAGCAGCGTAGGGGTAGGGGACGGCTACACCTTC.

The chain couples TRBV28 to TRBJ2-4, with 7 bases aligning to TRBD2. Germline V gene sequence: CDR1 MDHEN, CDR2 SYDVKM. V shed 4 bases, J shed 3 bases, and the junction held 9 bases outside the gene matches. CDR3 length equals 16 residues. CDR3 nucleotides: TGTGCCAGCAGTTCGCTGCGGGAGAAGGGCAAAAACATTCAGTACTTC. Translation gives CASSSLREKGKNIQYF.

Of note for this clone: This sample includes further DNA sequences coding for the same CDR3. The genes are TRBV2 and TRBJ2-7; 11 bases match TRBD1. Germline lookup yields CDR1 SNHLY and CDR2 FYNNEI. The V segment lost 5 bases and the J segment 4 bases; nucleotides outside the gene matches: 4. This CDR3 is built from 14 residues. The CDR3 nucleotides are TGTGCCAGCAGTCCCGGGACAGGGGGTTACGAGCAGTACTTC. Protein: CASSPGTGGYEQYF. The whole variable domain, filled in from reference TRBV2 and TRBJ2-7, reads EPEVTQTPSHQVTQMGQEVILRCVPISNHLYFYWYRQILGQKVEFLVSFYNNEISEKSEIFDDQFSVERPDGSNFTLKIRSTKLEDSAMYFCASSPGTGGYEQYFGPGTRLTVT.

J is TRBJ2-1 and V is TRBV27; tentatively, D is TRBD1 (5 bases). Between the trimmed V and J ends, which lost 4 bases and 12 bases, there was a span of 22 bases. The CDR3 consists of 15 residues. In germline, CDR1 is MNHEY, CDR2 SMNVEV (reference sequence). CDR3 residues: CASSSGPFYRLMQFF. The CDR3 DNA reads as TGTGCCAGCAGTTCCGGGCCCTTTTACAGGCTGATGCAGTTCTTC.

The chain joins TRBV18 to TRBJ2-5; tentative D call: TRBD1 (5 bases). V gave up 3 bases and J gave up 4 bases, with 9 bases separating them. CDR1 and CDR2 (germline): KGHSH, LQKENI. The CDR3 is 13 residues long. In DNA, the CDR3 is TGTGCCAGCTCACCCTCAAGGGGAGAGACCCAGTACTTC. This codes for CASSPSRGETQYF.

This sequence joins TRBV27 and TRBJ2-5; 11 nucleotides align to TRBD2. V was pared by 1 base and J by 2 bases, with 12 bases of the junction left unmatched. CDR3 length equals 19 residues. Germline V gene sequence: CDR1 MNHEY, CDR2 SMNVEV (reference sequence). The DNA of the CDR3 is TGTGCCAGCAGTTTATTTACGGGGGTGGCTAGCGGGAGGCAAGAGACCCAGTACTTC. This encodes CASSLFTGVASGRQETQYF.

The chain combines TRBV7-9 with TRBJ2-5; D unresolved. The germline gives CDR1 SEHNR, CDR2 FQNEAQ (reference sequence). Deletions cut 5 bases from V and 2 bases from J, with 15 bases between. CDR3 length equals 15 residues. The DNA for the CDR3 is TGTGCCAGCAGCGTCCGTGTAGGACGGCAAGAGACCCAGTACTTC. Translated: CASSVRVGRQETQYF.

The chain recombines TRBV15 with TRBJ2-2; D gene unclear. The CDR3 is 12 residues long. Trimming took 2 bases from V and 5 from J, leaving 3 bases between them. Germline CDR1 LNHNV, CDR2 YYDKDF (reference sequence). The CDR3 spells CATSRHTGELFF. The CDR3, as DNA: TGTGCCACCAGCAGACATACCGGGGAGCTGTTTTTT.

The V gene is TRBV7-9, the J gene TRBJ2-3; 8 bases align to TRBD1. V trimming: 4 bases; J trimming: 3 bases; junction bases outside the gene matches: 3. This CDR3 is built from 14 residues. Germline CDR1 reads SEHNR; CDR2 reads FQNEAQ (reference sequence). CDR3 coding DNA: TGTGCCAGCAGCTACAGGACAGGGACAGATACGCAGTATTTT. Encoded protein: CASSYRTGTDTQYF.

The chain has TRBV9 and TRBJ1-1; no reliable D call. The length of the CDR3 is 17 residues. V lost 4 bases and J 1 base, leaving 20 bases between the germline ends. Germline V gives CDR1 SGDLS, CDR2 YYNGEE. CDR3 bases: TGTGCCAGCAGCCCACGTTGGGGTGTCGCAGGGAACACTGAAGCTTTCTTT. It encodes CASSPRWGVAGNTEAFF.

V usage is TRBV5-5 and J usage is TRBJ2-1, with TRBD1 identical over 7 bases. The CDR3 contains 14 residues. CDR1 is SGHKS, CDR2 YYEKEE, per germline (reference sequence). The junction had 8 bases not matched to a gene; V was cut back by 4 bases and J by 7 bases. The CDR3 DNA follows: TGTGCCAGCAGCCCGAGACAGGGTTGGAATGAGCAGTTCTTC. Protein: CASSPRQGWNEQFF.

This sequence joins TRBV6-5 and TRBJ2-7; the match to TRBD2 covers 9 bases. The CDR3 consists of 15 residues. CDR1 MNHEY and CDR2 SVGAGI come from the germline V gene. J was trimmed by 2 bases and V by 2 bases; bases with no gene match: 4. The CDR3 coding sequence is TGTGCCAGCAGTTACCCGCGGGGGGGGACCTACGAGCAGTACTTC. Its protein product is CASSYPRGGTYEQYF.

This sequence joins TRBV4-2 and TRBJ2-7; no clear D. CDR3 length equals 14 residues. Trimming removed 0 bases from V and 0 bases from J, with 6 bases in between. Germline CDR1 LGHNA, CDR2 YNFKEQ. The CDR3 DNA reads as TGTGCCAGCAGCCAAGAAAGCGCCTCCTACGAGCAGTACTTC. Protein product: CASSQESASYEQYF.

V gene TRBV7-9 combines with J gene TRBJ1-4, with 8 bases that match TRBD1. Trimming at V came to 4 bases and at J to 5 bases, leaving 6 bases not matched to a gene. CDR3 size: 15 residues. Per germline, CDR1 SEHNR and CDR2 FQNEAQ (reference sequence). CDR3 in DNA: TGTGCCAGCAGCTCCCGGGACAGGCAAAATGAAAAACTGTTTTTT. It translates to CASSSRDRQNEKLFF. The variable domain in full, with the rest retrieved from reference TRBV7-9 and TRBJ1-4, is DTGVSQNPRHKITKRGQNVTFRCDPISEHNRLYWYRQTLGQGPEFLTYFQNEAQLEKSRLLSDRFSAERPKGSFSTLEIQRTEQGDSAMYLCASSSRDRQNEKLFFGSGTQLSVL.

The chain is built from TRBV11-2 and TRBJ1-2; TRBD1 aligns across 7 bases. This CDR3 region has 15 residues. V trimming: 3 bases; J trimming: 1 base; junction bases outside the gene matches: 5. Germline V gives CDR1 SGHAT, CDR2 FQNNGV. This CDR3 is CASSFTGAVNYGYTF. The DNA of the CDR3 is TGTGCCAGCAGCTTTACAGGGGCTGTTAACTATGGCTACACCTTC.

The chain is built from TRBV7-9 and TRBJ2-7; TRBD2 might be the D (5 bases). V was pared by 7 bases and J by 0 bases, with 13 bases between. The CDR3 runs 14 residues. Germline V gene sequence: CDR1 SEHNR, CDR2 FQNEAQ (reference sequence). CDR3 bases: TGTGCCAGCAACGAGGGCATATCCTCCTACGAGCAGTACTTC. Translating gives CASNEGISSYEQYF.